Shown below are 30 T cell receptor beta chains from a single sample sequenced in a study of blood T cell repertoires in COVID-19. Method: immunoSEQ multiplex PCR; TCRdb's copy keeps in-frame clones and lacks some. The sample has around 65,000 clones; roughly 80% are singletons. The source material was peripheral blood. The receptors were gathered from a man between 60 and 70 years old with acute or convalescent COVID-19.

This chain links TRBV11-2 with TRBJ1-1; D is perhaps TRBD1 (5 bases). The CDR3 spans 14 residues. Germline-derived CDR1 and CDR2 are SGHAT and FQNNGV. Trimming shortened V by 3 bases and J by 3 bases, and 11 bases separated the two germline ends. CDR3: CASSFQGEDTEAFF. The CDR3 coding sequence is TGTGCCAGCAGCTTTCAGGGCGAGGACACTGAAGCTTTCTTT.

The gene calls are TRBV5-1 and TRBJ1-2; D is unresolved. The CDR3 consists of 13 residues. V lost 0 bases and J 4 bases, leaving 7 bases between the germline ends. The germline CDR1 and CDR2 sequences are SGHRS and YFSETQ. The CDR3 is CASSLDSSYGYTF. DNA of the CDR3: TGCGCCAGCAGCTTGGACAGTTCCTATGGCTACACCTTC. The full variable domain, its missing parts supplied by reference TRBV5-1 and TRBJ1-2, is KAGVTQTPRYLIKTRGQQVTLSCSPISGHRSVSWYQQTPGQGLQFLFEYFSETQRNKGNFPGRFSGRQFSNSRSEMNVSTLELGDSALYLCASSLDSSYGYTFGSGTRLTVV.

This clone has a count of ten or more. The chain joins TRBV6-5 to TRBJ2-2; tentative D call: TRBD1 (5 bases). V lost 5 bases and J 1 base, leaving 11 bases between the germline ends. Germline V lookup: CDR1 MNHEY, CDR2 SVGAGI. The CDR3 is 15 residues long. The chain's CDR3 is CASSLTAVNTGELFF. CDR3 coding DNA: TGTGCCAGCAGTCTGACAGCCGTGAACACCGGGGAGCTGTTTTTT.

The rearrangement links TRBV19 to TRBJ2-7; 10 bases are shared with TRBD1. Losses at the gene ends were 4 bases for V and 6 bases for J; bases not matched to a gene: 12. The CDR3 extends over 16 amino acids. Germline V gives CDR1 LNHDA, CDR2 SQIVND (reference sequence). The CDR3 protein is CASSRGTGTGVREQYF. In DNA form, the CDR3 reads TGTGCCAGTAGTAGGGGGACCGGGACAGGGGTACGCGAGCAGTACTTC.

The chain links TRBV6-6 to TRBJ1-2; 7 bases map to TRBD1. This CDR3 spans 14 amino acids. Trimming cost V 2 bases and J 3 bases; bases outside gene matches: 3. Per the germline V gene, CDR1 is MNHNY and CDR2 is SVGAGI (reference sequence). Here the CDR3 DNA reads TGTGCCAGCAGTTACATGCAGGGGGACTATGGCTACACCTTC. It encodes CASSYMQGDYGYTF.

This sequence joins TRBV7-9 and TRBJ2-1; no firm D call. Germline lookup yields CDR1 SEHNR and CDR2 FQNEAQ (reference sequence). The V end lost 1 base, the J end lost 10 bases, and 11 bases lay between the germline ends. The CDR3 totals 13 residues. This CDR3 is CASSLGAGPEQFF. CDR3 DNA: TGTGCCAGCAGCTTAGGGGCAGGCCCAGAGCAGTTCTTC.

The chain combines TRBV5-8 with TRBJ1-4; TRBD1 matches 7 bases. The CDR3 covers 16 residues. Per the germline V gene, CDR1 is SGHTS and CDR2 is YDEGEE. The junction had 3 bases not matched to a gene; V was cut back by 1 base and J by 0 bases. The CDR3 nucleotides are TGTGCCAGCAGCTTGTACAGGGGACCAACTAATGAAAAACTGTTTTTT. Translation gives CASSLYRGPTNEKLFF.

This chain links TRBV18 with TRBJ2-7; TRBD1 matches at 8 bases. The V and J ends lost 3 bases and 3 bases, in that order; junction bases with no gene match: 10. From germline, CDR1 is KGHSH and CDR2 LQKENI. The CDR3 totals 16 residues. CDR3 nucleotides: TGTGCCAGCTCACCCGACAGGGGACATACCCACTACGAGCAGTACTTC. As protein: CASSPDRGHTHYEQYF.

The V gene is TRBV13, the J gene TRBJ1-2, with 8 bases that match TRBD1. CDR3 length equals 15 residues. V was clipped by 10 bases and J by 7 bases; unmatched bases: 17. Germline lookup yields CDR1 PRHDT and CDR2 FYEKMQ (reference sequence). The CDR3, as DNA: TGTGCCACCACAGGTGGGCCAGGGGGCTTAGGTGGCTACACCTTC. Translated, it gives CATTGGPGGLGGYTF.

The V call is TRBV24-1, the J call TRBJ2-5, with 10 positions matching TRBD1. Germline V CDR1 and CDR2: KGHDR, SFDVKD. This CDR3 has 19 amino acids. Losses at the gene ends were 6 bases for V and 5 bases for J; bases not matched to a gene: 20. The CDR3 coding sequence is TGTGCCACCAGTCATAGACAAAGGGACAGGGGAGACCCCCGGGAGACCCAGTACTTC. Its protein product is CATSHRQRDRGDPRETQYF.

V and J are TRBV5-4 and TRBJ2-1; D perhaps matches TRBD2 (7 bases). Germline V gene data show CDR1 as SGHNT and CDR2 as YYREEE (reference sequence). This CDR3 region has 16 residues. Trimming took off 4 bases at V and 3 bases at J, with 17 bases between the two ends. CDR3 amino acids: CASSEGGGYDYNEQFF. The CDR3 DNA follows: TGTGCCAGCAGCGAGGGCGGGGGCTATGACTACAATGAGCAGTTCTTC. Filled out from reference TRBV5-4 and TRBJ2-1, the complete variable domain reads ETGVTQSPTHLIKTRGQQVTLRCSSQSGHNTVSWYQQALGQGPQFIFQYYREEENGRGNFPPRFSGLQFPNYSSELNVNALELDDSALYLCASSEGGGYDYNEQFFGPGTRLTVL.

The rearrangement links TRBV5-1 to TRBJ2-7; 8 nucleotides agree with TRBD2. Unmatched junction bases numbered 6, after V lost 0 bases and J lost 4 bases. Germline loops: CDR1 SGHRS, CDR2 YFSETQ. The CDR3 contains 15 residues. The CDR3: CASSLVRGGRYEQYF. The CDR3, as DNA: TGCGCCAGCAGCTTGGTTCGCGGGGGGAGATACGAGCAGTACTTC.

The chain has TRBV11-2 and TRBJ2-2; 7 nucleotides align to TRBD1. Trimming took 4 bases from V and 5 from J; bases not matched to a gene: 10. Germline CDR1 and CDR2: SGHAT and FQNNGV. The CDR3 covers 16 residues. The CDR3 reads CASSSGQKRVTGELFF. In DNA, the CDR3 is TGTGCCAGCAGCTCGGGACAGAAGAGAGTAACCGGGGAGCTGTTTTTT.

This rearrangement joins TRBV9 to TRBJ1-6, with 7 bases lining up with TRBD1. CDR3 size: 18 residues. CDR1 and CDR2 from the germline V gene are SGDLS and YYNGEE. The V and J ends lost 4 bases and 6 bases, in that order; junction bases with no gene match: 16. The CDR3 DNA reads TGTGCCAGCAGCCTAGTCCCGGGACAGTCCAATATTAATTCACCCCTCCACTTT. Translating gives CASSLVPGQSNINSPLHF. Complete variable domain (other parts from reference TRBV9 and TRBJ1-6): DSGVTQTPKHLITATGQRVTLRCSPRSGDLSVYWYQQSLDQGLQFLIQYYNGEERAKGNILERFSAQQFPDLHSELNLSSLELGDSALYFCASSLVPGQSNINSPLHFGNGTRLTVT.

V and J are TRBV19 and TRBJ1-5; a weak D match, TRBD1 (6 bases). Trimming took off 6 bases at V and 1 base at J, with 10 bases between the two ends. Germline assignment: CDR1 LNHDA and CDR2 SQIVND (reference sequence). The CDR3 extends over 14 amino acids. CDR3 sequence reads: CASSRQESNQPQHF. For the CDR3, the DNA is TGTGCCAGTAGCAGACAGGAGAGCAATCAGCCCCAGCATTTT. Together with reference TRBV19 and TRBJ1-5, the CDR3 gives the full variable domain: DGGITQSPKYLFRKEGQNVTLSCEQNLNHDAMYWYRQDPGQGLRLIYYSQIVNDFQKGDIAEGYSVSREKKESFPLTVTSAQKNPTAFYLCASSRQESNQPQHFGDGTRLSIL.

The chain uses TRBV10-2 and TRBJ1-6, with 10 bases aligning to TRBD1. This CDR3 contains 14 residues. The junction had 4 bases not matched to a gene; V was cut back by 4 bases and J by 10 bases. CDR1 is WSHSY, CDR2 SAAADI, per germline. The CDR3 sequence: CASSVGQGRSPLHF. The CDR3 DNA reads TGCGCCAGCAGTGTGGGACAGGGGCGATCACCCCTCCACTTT.

The chain employs TRBV7-3 and TRBJ2-2; a weak D match, TRBD1 (5 bases). This CDR3 spans 16 amino acids. From germline, CDR1 is SGHTA and CDR2 FQGTGA. The V end was cut by 2 bases, the J end by 3 bases, with 13 bases between. The CDR3 region has the DNA TGTGCCAGCAGCTTACTGGGGCAGGGTGACACCGGGGAGCTGTTTTTT. Its protein product is CASSLLGQGDTGELFF.

V usage is TRBV4-3 and J usage is TRBJ2-2, with D maybe TRBD2 (6 bases). V was cut by 0 bases and J by 7 bases, with 9 bases left in between. Germline V gene data show CDR1 as LGHNA and CDR2 as YSLEER. The CDR3 extends over 14 amino acids. CDR3: CASSQDRTIGELFF. The DNA for the CDR3 is TGCGCCAGCAGCCAAGATCGGACTATCGGGGAGCTGTTTTTT.

The chain carries TRBV13 and TRBJ2-3, with 7 bases that match TRBD2. Losses at the gene ends were 2 bases for V and 3 bases for J; bases not matched to a gene: 17. The CDR3 loop spans 19 amino acids. Germline V gives CDR1 PRHDT, CDR2 FYEKMQ (reference sequence). The CDR3 loop reads CASSLFYGRGVSGTDTQYF. For the CDR3, the DNA is TGTGCCAGCAGCTTATTTTACGGCCGGGGGGTGAGCGGGACAGATACGCAGTATTTT.

This clone has more than one count but fewer than ten. The chain uses TRBV4-3 and TRBJ1-1, with 7 bases fitting TRBD1. The V and J ends lost 3 bases and 1 base, in that order; junction bases with no gene match: 8. This CDR3 contains 16 residues. Germline V gene data show CDR1 as LGHNA and CDR2 as YSLEER. The CDR3 sequence: CASSQFTGQPNTEAFF. The CDR3 nucleotides read TGCGCCAGCAGCCAGTTTACGGGACAGCCGAACACTGAAGCTTTCTTT.

This chain uses TRBV4-1 with TRBJ1-1; 7 bases map to TRBD1. Germline CDR1 and CDR2: MGHRA and YSYEKL. V trimming: 0 bases; J trimming: 4 bases; junction bases outside the gene matches: 2. The CDR3 has 14 amino acids. CDR3: CASSQEYRGTEAFF. DNA of the CDR3: TGCGCCAGCAGCCAAGAATACAGGGGCACTGAAGCTTTCTTT.

The chain is built from TRBV6-2 or TRBV6-3 and TRBJ1-1, with 7 nucleotides matching TRBD1. CDR1 MNHEY and CDR2 SVGEGT come from the germline V gene. This CDR3 is 13 amino acids long. Trimming at V came to 6 bases and at J to 5 bases, leaving 6 bases not matched to a gene. CDR3 amino acids: CASSQQGRTEAFF. DNA of the CDR3: TGTGCCAGCAGCCAACAGGGGCGAACTGAAGCTTTCTTT.

The chain joins TRBV7-2 to TRBJ2-7; D gene unclear. CDR1 and CDR2 (germline): SGHTA, FQGNSA. With 1 base removed from V and 8 bases from J, the gap between germline ends came to 12 bases. The CDR3 extends over 13 amino acids. In nucleotides, the CDR3 is TGTGCCAGCAGCTTAGGTGTCAGTGTCCAGCAGTACTTC. Its protein product is CASSLGVSVQQYF.

V usage is TRBV5-1 and J usage is TRBJ1-6, with D possibly being TRBD1 (5 bases). V was clipped by 4 bases and J by 10 bases, with 27 bases between them. This CDR3 region has 18 residues. The germline gives CDR1 SGHRS, CDR2 YFSETQ. This CDR3 reads CASSPTWLAAGGRSPLHF. CDR3 nucleotide sequence: TGCGCCAGCAGCCCCACCTGGTTGGCTGCGGGGGGTCGGTCACCCCTCCACTTT.

The chain uses TRBV5-1 and TRBJ2-6; possibly TRBD1 for D (5 bases). This CDR3 comprises 15 residues. Trimming stripped 4 bases from V and 0 bases from J, with 8 bases between. Germline loops: CDR1 SGHRS, CDR2 YFSETQ. CDR3 coding DNA: TGCGCCAGCAGCGGGGCTGTCTCTGGGGCCAACGTCCTGACTTTC. This codes for CASSGAVSGANVLTF.

V is TRBV6-1 and J is TRBJ1-1; weak D call: TRBD1 (5 bases). V lost 3 bases and J lost 6, with 17 bases in between. The germline gives CDR1 MNHNS, CDR2 SASEGT. The CDR3 is made up of 15 amino acids. CDR3 bases: TGTGCCAGCAGTGAGGGTGTTGTGGGGGGGGCTGAAGCTTTCTTT. Its translation: CASSEGVVGGAEAFF.

The chain links TRBV24-1 to TRBJ1-5; 8 bases agree with TRBD1. This CDR3 region has 14 residues. The germline gives CDR1 KGHDR, CDR2 SFDVKD. The ends lost 4 bases at V and 4 bases at J; junction bases unmatched: 2. The CDR3 nucleotides are TGTGCCACCAGTGAGACAGGGGCGAATCAGCCCCAGCATTTT. It translates to CATSETGANQPQHF.

The chain joins TRBV5-8 to TRBJ1-2; 7 bases align to TRBD1. V lost 4 bases, J lost 1 base, and 13 bases stayed unmatched. Per germline, CDR1 SGHTS and CDR2 YDEGEE. CDR3 length equals 17 residues. CDR3 protein: CASSPPRDSYSNYGYTF. The DNA of the CDR3 is TGTGCCAGCAGCCCCCCCCGGGACAGCTATAGTAACTATGGCTACACCTTC.

The chain is built from TRBV7-2 and TRBJ2-1, with 8 bases that match TRBD2. This CDR3 contains 13 residues. V trimming: 3 bases; J trimming: 7 bases; junction bases outside the gene matches: 2. CDR1 and CDR2 (germline): SGHTA, FQGNSA. The DNA of the CDR3 is TGTGCCAGCAGCTTCCGGGGGGGGAATGAGCAGTTCTTC. It codes for CASSFRGGNEQFF.

The rearrangement uses TRBV27 and TRBJ1-5, with 9 bases identical to TRBD1. The germline V gene has CDR1 MNHEY and CDR2 SMNVEV (reference sequence). CDR3 size: 17 residues. V lost 6 bases, J lost 0 bases, and 9 bases stayed unmatched. The CDR3 DNA sequence: TGTGCCAGCAGCCGACACCAGACAGGGGGTAGCAATCAGCCCCAGCATTTT. Translation gives CASSRHQTGGSNQPQHF.